Shown below are 28 T cell receptor beta chains from a single sample sequenced in a study of blood T cell repertoires in COVID-19. Assay used: immunoSEQ multiplex PCR; TCRdb lists only in-frame clones, some missing. The sample includes under 250,000 clones, more than 80% of them seen just once. The sample taken for sequencing was peripheral blood. The receptor set was obtained from a human donor in a cohort sampled during active COVID-19.

The chain uses TRBV19 and TRBJ1-4; D call uncertain. Trimming shortened V by 3 bases and J by 4 bases, and 15 bases separated the two germline ends. Germline CDR1 LNHDA, CDR2 SQIVND (reference sequence). This CDR3 contains 16 residues. In DNA form, the CDR3 reads TGTGCCAGTAGTATGTCCAGTGGAGCAATTAATGAAAAACTGTTTTTT. The encoded protein is CASSMSSGAINEKLFF.

The chain links TRBV7-9 to TRBJ2-1; unclear D gene. Trimming stripped 5 bases from V and 14 bases from J, with 13 bases between. CDR1 and CDR2 from the germline V gene are SEHNR and FQNEAQ (reference sequence). The CDR3 loop spans 11 amino acids. CDR3 sequence (DNA): TGTGCCAGCAGCCCCAAAGAGGAGAAGTTCTTC. Protein: CASSPKEEKFF. The whole variable domain, filled in from reference TRBV7-9 and TRBJ2-1, reads DTGVSQNPRHKITKRGQNVTFRCDPISEHNRLYWYRQTLGQGPEFLTYFQNEAQLEKSRLLSDRFSAERPKGSFSTLEIQRTEQGDSAMYLCASSPKEEKFFGPGTRLTVL.

The rearrangement joins TRBV5-8 to TRBJ1-6; perhaps TRBD1 as D (5 bases). The V and J ends lost 6 bases and 3 bases respectively, with 16 bases between them. CDR1 and CDR2 (germline): SGHTS, YDEGEE. The CDR3 has 16 amino acids. In nucleotides, the CDR3 is TGTGCCAGCACCTTCGCGGCGGGGGGCTATAATTCACCCCTCCACTTT. It yields the protein CASTFAAGGYNSPLHF.

The chain uses TRBV29-1 and TRBJ2-2; 8 positions match TRBD1. J gave up 5 bases and V 4 bases, and 6 bases lay outside the gene matches. Per germline, CDR1 SQVTM and CDR2 ANQGSEA. The CDR3 runs to 14 residues. The CDR3 DNA is TGCAGCGTTGTCCGGACAGGGCGGACCGGGGAGCTGTTTTTT. Residues: CSVVRTGRTGELFF.

The CDR3 loop reads CASSPGHVLNEQYF. Here the CDR3 DNA reads TGTGCCAGCAGCCCGGGACATGTCCTCAACGAGCAGTACTTC. The chain joins TRBV7-9 to TRBJ2-7; D possibly corresponds to TRBD1 (6 bases). The CDR3 loop spans 14 amino acids. CDR1 is SEHNR, CDR2 FQNEAQ, per germline (reference sequence). The ends were cut back, 5 bases at V and 5 bases at J, with 16 bases in the middle. The complete variable domain, with remaining parts taken from reference TRBV7-9 and TRBJ2-7, reads DTGVSQNPRHKITKRGQNVTFRCDPISEHNRLYWYRQTLGQGPEFLTYFQNEAQLEKSRLLSDRFSAERPKGSFSTLEIQRTEQGDSAMYLCASSPGHVLNEQYFGPGTRLTVT.

The genes are TRBV18 and TRBJ2-5, with no clear D. The CDR3 covers 13 residues. Germline V gene data show CDR1 as KGHSH and CDR2 as LQKENI. V lost 6 bases and J lost 2, with 10 bases in between. The CDR3 nucleotides read TGTGCCAGCTCGACACGGTTACAAGAGACCCAGTACTTC. It encodes CASSTRLQETQYF.

The V call is TRBV6-9, the J call TRBJ2-1; 11 bases line up with TRBD1. Germline V gene sequence: CDR1 MNHGY, CDR2 SVAAGI. Losses at the gene ends were 10 bases for V and 6 bases for J; bases not matched to a gene: 14. The CDR3 length is 16 residues. CDR3 DNA sequence: TGTGCCATTTCGTTCGGACAGGGGGCGAGAGGCAATGAGCAGTTCTTC. This gives the protein CAISFGQGARGNEQFF.

The rearrangement uses TRBV19 and TRBJ2-1; D perhaps matches TRBD2 (5 bases). The germline V gene encodes CDR1 LNHDA and CDR2 SQIVND (reference sequence). The CDR3 is 14 residues long. Trimming took 6 bases from V and 2 from J, leaving 11 bases between them. The CDR3 DNA is TGTGCCAGTAGGGGAGCAAGTACCTACAATGAGCAGTTCTTC. Amino acids: CASRGASTYNEQFF.

The chain joins TRBV19 to TRBJ2-4, with 9 positions matching TRBD2. CDR3 length: 17 amino acids. Losses at the gene ends were 6 bases for V and 3 bases for J; bases not matched to a gene: 12. The germline CDR1 and CDR2 sequences are LNHDA and SQIVND (reference sequence). The CDR3: CASSRRREGQNKNIQYF. DNA of the CDR3: TGTGCCAGTAGCCGCCGGCGGGAGGGCCAAAACAAAAACATTCAGTACTTC. The full variable domain, its missing parts supplied by reference TRBV19 and TRBJ2-4, is DGGITQSPKYLFRKEGQNVTLSCEQNLNHDAMYWYRQDPGQGLRLIYYSQIVNDFQKGDIAEGYSVSREKKESFPLTVTSAQKNPTAFYLCASSRRREGQNKNIQYFGAGTRLSVL.

V and J are TRBV24-1 and TRBJ2-7; possible D gene TRBD1, 5 bases. CDR3 size: 15 residues. Looked up from germline, CDR1 is KGHDR and CDR2 is SFDVKD. The V end lost 2 bases, the J end lost 5 bases, and 15 bases lay between the germline ends. CDR3 residues: CATSDSRQGKDEQYF. For the CDR3, the DNA is TGTGCCACCAGTGATTCCCGGCAGGGAAAAGACGAGCAGTACTTC.

The gene calls are TRBV7-2 and TRBJ2-1, with TRBD2 as a possible D gene (6 bases). Germline CDR1 and CDR2: SGHTA and FQGNSA. CDR3 size: 14 residues. The V end lost 1 base, the J end lost 8 bases, and 12 bases lay between the germline ends. In DNA, the CDR3 is TGTGCCAGCAGCTTAGTCGCTAGCGCGGATGAGCAGTTCTTC. It encodes CASSLVASADEQFF. The whole variable domain, remainder taken from reference TRBV7-2 and TRBJ2-1, is GAGVSQSPSNKVTEKGKDVELRCDPISGHTALYWYRQSLGQGLEFLIYFQGNSAPDKSGLPSDRFSAERTGGSVSTLTIQRTQQEDSAVYLCASSLVASADEQFFGPGTRLTVL.

The V and J genes are TRBV28 and TRBJ1-3; 7 bases are shared with TRBD1. CDR1 is MDHEN and CDR2 is SYDVKM in the germline V gene. CDR3 length equals 16 residues. V gave up 6 bases and J gave up 5 bases; unmatched junction bases: 13. CDR3 nucleotide sequence: TGTGCCAGCAGCTCTATGGGGGACAGTGTAAGAAACACCATATATTTT. Its protein product is CASSSMGDSVRNTIYF.

V and J are TRBV15 and TRBJ2-7; TRBD1 matches 7 bases. Germline CDR1 is LNHNV and CDR2 is YYDKDF (reference sequence). Unmatched junction bases numbered 20, after V lost 8 bases and J lost 7 bases. The CDR3 runs 16 residues. CDR3: CATGQLSGDRWGEQYF. The CDR3 DNA reads as TGTGCCACCGGTCAGCTATCCGGGGACAGATGGGGGGAGCAGTACTTC.

This chain's CDR3 is CASSYSRGQGYEQYF. DNA for the CDR3: TGTGCCAGCAGTTACTCGCGGGGACAGGGCTACGAGCAGTACTTC. V gene TRBV6-6 combines with J gene TRBJ2-7, with 9 positions matching TRBD1. CDR1 is MNHNY and CDR2 is SVGAGI in the germline V gene (reference sequence). V trimming: 0 bases; J trimming: 3 bases; junction bases outside the gene matches: 3. The CDR3 extends over 15 amino acids.

The chain is built from TRBV7-3 and TRBJ2-3; D is perhaps TRBD1 (6 bases). There are 15 residues in the CDR3. Trimming removed 5 bases from V and 1 base from J, with 13 bases in between. Germline CDR1 SGHTA, CDR2 FQGTGA. CDR3 sequence reads: CASSPNRVGTDTQYF. CDR3 coding DNA: TGTGCCAGCAGCCCAAACAGGGTTGGCACAGATACGCAGTATTTT.

This clone was recorded at least ten times. This chain links TRBV7-3 with TRBJ2-7, with D tentatively TRBD2 (5 bases). Trimming pared 4 bases from V and 6 bases from J, leaving 22 bases between. CDR3 size: 16 residues. From germline, CDR1 is SGHTA and CDR2 FQGTGA. The CDR3 DNA is TGTGCCAGCAGCTCCACCCCGGCCTCGGGGTGGGGCGAGCAGTACTTC. Its translation: CASSSTPASGWGEQYF.

V gene TRBV7-8 combines with J gene TRBJ2-7, with no clear D. This CDR3 comprises 14 residues. The germline V gene encodes CDR1 SGHVS and CDR2 FQNEAQ. Trimming took 1 base from V and 0 from J, leaving 7 bases between them. CDR3 in amino acids: CASSLVRLSYEQYF. Written as DNA, the CDR3 is TGTGCCAGCAGCTTAGTTAGACTCTCCTACGAGCAGTACTTC.

The V call is TRBV6-5, the J call TRBJ2-1; TRBD2 is a possible D gene (5 bases). The CDR3 runs to 13 residues. With 6 bases removed from V and 7 bases from J, the gap between germline ends came to 13 bases. Germline V lookup: CDR1 MNHEY, CDR2 SVGAGI. The CDR3 DNA follows: TGTGCCAGCAGACTCGCCGGGGATAATGAGCAGTTCTTC. The encoded protein is CASRLAGDNEQFF.

This chain connects TRBV15 to TRBJ2-3; 8 bases are a match to TRBD2. J gave up 6 bases and V 8 bases, and 13 bases lay outside the gene matches. Germline loops: CDR1 LNHNV, CDR2 YYDKDF (reference sequence). This CDR3 is 15 amino acids long. The DNA for the CDR3 is TGTGCCACCGACTTTCTACGGGGGGGCTTCGATACGCAGTATTTT. Its protein is CATDFLRGGFDTQYF.

This clone has only one observation. V gene TRBV5-4 combines with J gene TRBJ2-5; 7 bases line up with TRBD1. The CDR3 runs 14 residues. Germline CDR1 and CDR2: SGHNT and YYREEE (reference sequence). The V and J ends lost 4 bases and 3 bases, in that order; junction bases with no gene match: 6. The CDR3 DNA reads as TGTGCCAGCAGCCCACAGGGGACAGAAGAGACCCAGTACTTC. Translated, it gives CASSPQGTEETQYF.

The rearrangement uses TRBV29-1 and TRBJ2-1, with D perhaps TRBD2 (5 bases). Germline V gene sequence: CDR1 SQVTM, CDR2 ANQGSEA. V dropped 4 bases and J dropped 10 bases, with 20 bases sitting between them. The CDR3 contains 14 residues. The CDR3 DNA reads TGCAGCGTTGGAGGCGCGGGCCCATCTAGGGAGCAGTTCTTC. Translation: CSVGGAGPSREQFF.

This sequence joins TRBV30 and TRBJ1-5, with D possibly TRBD1 on 6 matching bases. The CDR3 extends over 13 amino acids. V lost 1 base to trimming and J lost 6 bases, with 10 bases between them. Per germline, CDR1 GTSNPN and CDR2 SVGIG (reference sequence). The CDR3 sequence is CAWSDDRLQPQHF. The CDR3 DNA reads as TGTGCCTGGAGTGATGACAGGCTTCAGCCCCAGCATTTT.

This rearrangement joins TRBV30 to TRBJ1-5; 7 nucleotides line up with TRBD1. Germline lookup yields CDR1 GTSNPN and CDR2 SVGIG (reference sequence). This CDR3 comprises 17 residues. Unmatched junction bases numbered 11, after V lost 3 bases and J lost 0 bases. CDR3 nucleotides: TGTGCCTGGAGGGAACCGGGACAGTTGAGTAGCAATCAGCCCCAGCATTTT. Encoded protein: CAWREPGQLSSNQPQHF.

A single count supports this clone. The V gene is TRBV19, the J gene TRBJ2-4; a weak D match, TRBD2 (6 bases). Germline loops: CDR1 LNHDA, CDR2 SQIVND (reference sequence). V gave up 5 bases and J gave up 6 bases, with 14 bases separating them. The CDR3 runs to 14 residues. CDR3 bases: TGTGCCAGTAGTCCCCGGACTACCAGAAACATTCAGTACTTC. Amino acids: CASSPRTTRNIQYF.

The gene calls are TRBV28 and TRBJ1-1; 10 bases map to TRBD1. The CDR3 extends over 13 amino acids. V was clipped by 5 bases and J by 11 bases; unmatched bases: 8. Germline V lookup: CDR1 MDHEN, CDR2 SYDVKM. The CDR3 nucleotides read TGTGCCAGCAGTCCGACAGGGGGCAACCGGGCTTTCTTT. Translated: CASSPTGGNRAFF.

Remarks on this clone: The junction shows a germline mismatch at one end, possibly a read error. V is TRBV7-7 and J is TRBJ2-3; TRBD2 agrees at 7 bases. Germline CDR1 SSHAT, CDR2 FNYEAQ (reference sequence). This CDR3 comprises 17 residues. CDR3 in DNA: TGTGCTAGCAGCTCATTAGCGGGCAAGACCGGCACAGATACGCAGTATTTT. Protein sequence: CASSSLAGKTGTDTQYF. The whole variable domain, filled in from reference TRBV7-7 and TRBJ2-3, reads GAGVSQSPRYKVTKRGQDVTLRCDPISSHATLYWYQQALGQGPEFLTYFNYEAQPDKSGLPSDRFSAERPEGSISTLTIQRTEQRDSAMYRCASSSLAGKTGTDTQYFGPGTRLTVL.

The CDR3 coding sequence is TGTGCCAGCAGCCCCGTGGGACACCTTGGGGAAAAACTGTTTTTT. It translates to CASSPVGHLGEKLFF. The chain is built from TRBV5-8 and TRBJ1-4; D possibly corresponds to TRBD1 (6 bases). V lost 4 bases to trimming and J lost 8 bases, with 18 bases between them. This CDR3 is 15 amino acids long. CDR1 is SGHTS, CDR2 YDEGEE, per germline. The variable domain in full, completed from reference TRBV5-8 and TRBJ1-4, reads EAGVTQSPTHLIKTRGQQATLRCSPISGHTSVYWYQQALGLGLQFLLWYDEGEERNRGNFPPRFSGRQFPNYSSELNVNALELEDSALYLCASSPVGHLGEKLFFGSGTQLSVL.

This chain joins TRBV2 and TRBJ2-1; 10 bases are shared with TRBD2. The V and J ends lost 7 bases and 9 bases, in that order; junction bases with no gene match: 9. CDR3 size: 14 residues. Per germline, CDR1 SNHLY and CDR2 FYNNEI. CDR3 region: CASNIAGGFSEQFF. CDR3 DNA: TGTGCCAGCAATATAGCGGGAGGTTTCTCTGAGCAGTTCTTC.